These 2 T cell receptor beta chains share one sample of origin, sequenced in a study of breast tumors, draining lymph nodes, adjacent tissues. TCRdb analysed the multiplex PCR reads with MiXCR anew, one entry per CDR3 protein. The sample carries nearly 110,000 distinct CDR3 sequences, under 40% recorded once. Axillary draining lymph nodes of breast cancer patients supplied the node samples. The specimen was axillary lymph node tissue. The receptor source for this set is a female donor with breast cancer. Some clones in this sample may be carry-over from other donors' samples.

In its sample, this clonotype was seen many times. A much larger clone lies a single base off, so this may be a read error. The chain couples TRBV11-3 to TRBJ2-5; D not certain. This CDR3 region has 11 residues. From germline, CDR1 is SGHNT and CDR2 YENEEA. CDR3 loop: CASSFRETPYF. CDR3 DNA sequence: TGTGCCAGCAGCTTTAGAGAGACCCCGTACTTC.

The rearrangement uses TRBV12-3 or TRBV12-4 and TRBJ2-7; 7 nucleotides match TRBD2. The CDR3 length is 14 residues. V lost 10 bases to trimming and J lost 5 bases; unmatched junction nucleotides: 14. The CDR3 region is CATMGTNGRNEQYF. The CDR3, as DNA: TGTGCCACCATGGGGACTAACGGGAGAAACGAGCAGTACTTC.